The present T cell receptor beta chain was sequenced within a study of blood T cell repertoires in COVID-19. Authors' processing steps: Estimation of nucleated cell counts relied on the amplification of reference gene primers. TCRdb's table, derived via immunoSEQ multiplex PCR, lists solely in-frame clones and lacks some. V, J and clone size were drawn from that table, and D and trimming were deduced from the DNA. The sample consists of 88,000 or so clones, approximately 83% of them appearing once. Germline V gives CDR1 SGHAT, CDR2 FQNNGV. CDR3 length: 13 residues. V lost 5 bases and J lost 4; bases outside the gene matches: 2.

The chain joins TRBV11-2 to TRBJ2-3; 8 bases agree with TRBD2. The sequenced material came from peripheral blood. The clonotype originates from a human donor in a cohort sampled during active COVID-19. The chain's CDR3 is CASSQTSADTQYF. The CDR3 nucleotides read TGTGCCAGCAGCCAGACTAGCGCAGATACGCAGTATTTT.